One T cell receptor beta chain is described in this entry. What it recognizes is unknown. This specimen belongs to a study of beta chain features in type 1 diabetes. Findings and limits, study-wide: Type 1 diabetes patients showed a moderate but significant shortening of TCRB CDR3s in all four CD4+ subsets.

The investigators reverse transcribed all of the isolated RNA, so they sequenced expressed TCRB transcripts. Using immunoSEQ multiplex PCR, the repertoire was profiled, and TCRdb retains in-frame clones only, with some absent. Among about half a million clones listed, 30% were seen once. The sequencing sample was made of naive CD4+ T cells from blood. The TCR originated in a man aged 18 to 30 in good health.

CDR3 residues: CASSERRDHNEQFF. The CDR3 DNA sequence: TGTGCCAGCAGTGAACGGCGGGACCACAATGAGCAGTTCTTC. This sequence joins TRBV25-1 and TRBJ2-1, with D perhaps matching TRBD2 (6 bases). With 2 bases removed from V and 5 bases from J, the gap between germline ends came to 10 bases. Germline V gene lookup returns CDR1 MGHDK and CDR2 SYGVNS. The CDR3 spans 14 residues.